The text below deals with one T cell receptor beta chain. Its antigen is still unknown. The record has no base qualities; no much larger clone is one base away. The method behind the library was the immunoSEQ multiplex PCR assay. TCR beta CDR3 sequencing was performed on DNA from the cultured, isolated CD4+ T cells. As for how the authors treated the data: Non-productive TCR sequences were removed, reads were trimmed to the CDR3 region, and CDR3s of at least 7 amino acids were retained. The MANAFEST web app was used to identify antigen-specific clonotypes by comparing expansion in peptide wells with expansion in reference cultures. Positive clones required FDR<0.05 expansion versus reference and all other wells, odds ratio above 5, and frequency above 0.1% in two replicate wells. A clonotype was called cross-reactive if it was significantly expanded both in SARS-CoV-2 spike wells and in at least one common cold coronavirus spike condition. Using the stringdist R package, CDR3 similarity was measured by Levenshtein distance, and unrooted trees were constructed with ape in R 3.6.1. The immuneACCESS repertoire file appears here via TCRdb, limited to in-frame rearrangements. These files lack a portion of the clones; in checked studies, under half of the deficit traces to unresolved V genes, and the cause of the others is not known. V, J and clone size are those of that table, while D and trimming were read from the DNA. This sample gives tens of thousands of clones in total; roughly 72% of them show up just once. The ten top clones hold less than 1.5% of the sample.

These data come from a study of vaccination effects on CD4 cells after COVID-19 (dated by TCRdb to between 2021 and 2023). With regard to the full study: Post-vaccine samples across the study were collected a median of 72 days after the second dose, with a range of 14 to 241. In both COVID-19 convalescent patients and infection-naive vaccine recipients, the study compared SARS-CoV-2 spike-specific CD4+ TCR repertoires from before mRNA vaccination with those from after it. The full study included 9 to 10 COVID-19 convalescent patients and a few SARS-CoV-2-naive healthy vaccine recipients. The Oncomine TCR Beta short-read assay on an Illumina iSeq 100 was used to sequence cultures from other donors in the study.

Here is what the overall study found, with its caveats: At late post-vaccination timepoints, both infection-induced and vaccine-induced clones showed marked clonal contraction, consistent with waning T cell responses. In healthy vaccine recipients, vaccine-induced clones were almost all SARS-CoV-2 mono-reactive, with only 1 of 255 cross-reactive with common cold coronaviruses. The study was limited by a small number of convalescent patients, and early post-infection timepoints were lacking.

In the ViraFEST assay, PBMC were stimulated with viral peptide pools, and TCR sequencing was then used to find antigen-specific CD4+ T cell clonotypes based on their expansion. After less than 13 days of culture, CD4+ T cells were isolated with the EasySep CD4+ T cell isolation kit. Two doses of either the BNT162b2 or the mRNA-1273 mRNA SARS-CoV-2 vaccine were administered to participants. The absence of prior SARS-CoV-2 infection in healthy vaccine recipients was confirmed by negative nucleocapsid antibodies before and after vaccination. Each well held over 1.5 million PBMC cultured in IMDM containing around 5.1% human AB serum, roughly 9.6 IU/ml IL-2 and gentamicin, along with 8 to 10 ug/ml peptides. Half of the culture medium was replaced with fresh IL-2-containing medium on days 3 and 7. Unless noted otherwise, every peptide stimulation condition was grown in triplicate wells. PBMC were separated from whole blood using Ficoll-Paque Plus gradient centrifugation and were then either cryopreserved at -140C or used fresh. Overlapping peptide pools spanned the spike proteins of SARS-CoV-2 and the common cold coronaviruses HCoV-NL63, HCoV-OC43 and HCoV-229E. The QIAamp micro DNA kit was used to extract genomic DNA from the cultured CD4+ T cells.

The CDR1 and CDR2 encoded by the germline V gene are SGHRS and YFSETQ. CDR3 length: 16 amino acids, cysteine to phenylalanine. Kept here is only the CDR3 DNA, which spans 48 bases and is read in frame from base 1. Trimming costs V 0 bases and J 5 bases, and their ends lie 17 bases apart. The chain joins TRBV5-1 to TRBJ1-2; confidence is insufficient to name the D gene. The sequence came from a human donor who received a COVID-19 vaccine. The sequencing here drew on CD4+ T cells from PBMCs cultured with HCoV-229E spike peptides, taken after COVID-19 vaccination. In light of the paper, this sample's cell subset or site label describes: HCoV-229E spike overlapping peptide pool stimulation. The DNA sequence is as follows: TGCGCCAGCAGCTTGGGAACGGTAGTTAAAAGTTATGGCTACACCTTC. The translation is CASSLGTVVKSYGYTF.